In this sample, the clone carrying this T cell receptor beta chain turned up once. The sample belongs to a study of control samples from healthy donors and cancer patients. The CDR3 length is 14 residues. With V trimmed by 5 bases and J by 0 bases, 2 bases remained unmatched. Germline values: CDR1 LNHNV, CDR2 YYDKDF (reference sequence). Libraries were prepared by immunoSEQ multiplex PCR; TCRdb keeps only in-frame clonotypes and omits some of them. The sample carries 100,000 or so clones, 70% to 90% recorded once. The sample was blood. The receptor's source is a woman aged 45-60 years in good health. This sequence joins TRBV15 and TRBJ2-7; 9 bases agree with TRBD2. CDR3 sequence: CATSERGVSYEQYF. The CDR3 bases are TGTGCCACCAGCGAGCGGGGGGTCTCCTACGAGCAGTACTTC. Based on the CDR3 plus reference TRBV15 and TRBJ2-7, the full variable domain is DAMVIQNPRYQVTQFGKPVTLSCSQTLNHNVMYWYQQKSSQAPKLLFHYYDKDFNNEADTPDNFQSRRPNTSFCFLDIRSPGLGDTAMYLCATSERGVSYEQYFGPGTRLTVT.